One and the same sample provided the 5 T cell receptor beta chains below, sequenced in a study of cytomegalovirus exposure and HLA in healthy donors. The primer mix had 60 Vbeta and 13 Jbeta primers. Libraries were prepared by immunoSEQ multiplex PCR; TCRdb keeps only in-frame clonotypes and omits some of them. The sample contains tens of thousands of clones, roughly 79% of which appear only once. Material: PBMCs. These receptors came from a middle-aged woman in good health and CMV-seronegative.

The chain employs TRBV6-1 and TRBJ1-2, with TRBD1 as a possible D gene (5 bases). The CDR3 covers 14 residues. Germline V gene lookup returns CDR1 MNHNS and CDR2 SASEGT. V was cut by 3 bases and J by 1 base, with 9 bases left in between. CDR3 region: CASSESRDNYGYTF. In DNA form, the CDR3 reads TGTGCCAGCAGTGAGTCCAGGGATAACTATGGCTACACCTTC.

This clone appeared a few times. This chain links TRBV29-1 with TRBJ1-5; TRBD1 might be the D (5 bases). This CDR3 region has 13 residues. Deletions cut 3 bases from V and 4 bases from J, with 10 bases between. Germline V gene data show CDR1 as SQVTM and CDR2 as ANQGSEA. The CDR3 bases are TGCAGCGTTGATGGGGGGAGGAATCAGCCCCAGCATTTT. This sequence encodes CSVDGGRNQPQHF.

V usage is TRBV7-3 and J usage is TRBJ2-7; TRBD2 might be the D (6 bases). CDR1 SGHTA and CDR2 FQGTGA come from the germline V gene. This CDR3 is built from 17 residues. Trimming removed 4 bases at V and 4 bases at J, with 23 bases between. The CDR3, as DNA: TGTGCCAGCAGCTCCCTAAACCCAGCCGGGGGTCGGTACGAGCAGTACTTC. It translates to CASSSLNPAGGRYEQYF.

The rearrangement links TRBV9 to TRBJ1-3; tentative D call: TRBD1 (5 bases). This CDR3 is built from 15 residues. The germline gives CDR1 SGDLS, CDR2 YYNGEE. V was trimmed by 4 bases and J by 2 bases, leaving 13 bases between them. The CDR3 bases are TGTGCCAGCAGCCGTGGGGGGGTTGCTGGAAACACCATATATTTT. Protein sequence: CASSRGGVAGNTIYF.

The chain has TRBV7-2 and TRBJ2-1; D unclear. Between the trimmed V and J ends, which lost 0 bases and 7 bases, there was a span of 4 bases. This CDR3 region has 12 residues. Looked up from germline, CDR1 is SGHTA and CDR2 is FQGNSA. The CDR3 sequence is CASSLARNEQFF. The CDR3 nucleotides read TGTGCCAGCAGCTTAGCACGGAATGAGCAGTTCTTC.